This TCR beta chain emerged from a study of blood T cell repertoires in COVID-19. The overall study: Nucleic acid was either cDNA or gDNA, and it came from T cells, B-cell-depleted T cells, or PBMCs.

Methods used by the authors: Amplification of reference gene primers provided the estimated nucleated cell counts. This table comes from immunoSEQ multiplex PCR, and its TCRdb copy is limited to in-frame clones, with some not included. The DNA gave D and trimming, while V, J and clone size come from that table. The profile shows 55,000 to 65,000 clones, about 80% of them singletons. Germline-derived CDR1 and CDR2 are SEHNR and FQNEAQ (reference sequence). This CDR3 is 16 amino acids long. The germline V and J ends were trimmed by 4 bases and 5 bases, with 20 bases remaining between them. This clone has a single count.

The sequence came from a woman of 80 years or more with acute or convalescent COVID-19. The chain couples TRBV7-9 to TRBJ2-5, with D perhaps TRBD1 (6 bases). Sequencing was carried out using peripheral blood. The CDR3 nucleotides read TGTGCCAGCAGCTCCCCTACAGGGCTTAGTTGGGAGACCCAGTACTTC. Translation gives CASSSPTGLSWETQYF.